A selection of T cell receptor beta chains follows, all from one sample in a study of blood T cell repertoires in COVID-19. Clones were read by immunoSEQ multiplex PCR, and TCRdb kept only the in-frame ones, dropping some. The data hold over 90,000 clones, with 81% observed a single time. Sequenced input: peripheral blood. These receptors all stem from a man aged 60 to 69 with acute or convalescent COVID-19. The CDR3 runs from the conserved cysteine through the conserved F or W. A D gene is named only where the DNA matches it firmly. Only some rows state a clone size, as once, few, many or a class for expanded clones.

j_call v_call clone_size d_call cdr3_aa cdr3_nt
TRBJ2-1 TRBV3-1/TRBV3-2 . TRBD1 CASSQAQGGIYSEQFF TGTGCCAGCAGCCAAGCACAGGGGGGAATTTACAGTGAGCAGTTCTTC
TRBJ1-1 TRBV5-6 . . CASSLLGQPLNTEAFF TGTGCCAGCAGCTTGCTCGGACAGCCTTTGAACACTGAAGCTTTCTTT
TRBJ1-5 TRBV18 . . CASSPYREGIQPQHF TGTGCCAGCTCACCATACAGGGAAGGTATCCAGCCCCAGCATTTT
TRBJ2-3 TRBV21-1 . . CASSKDEGSNTDTQYF TGTGCCAGCAGCAAAGATGAAGGGAGCAACACAGATACGCAGTATTTT
TRBJ2-7 TRBV10-1 few TRBD1 CASSDDITGGFYEQYF TGCGCCAGCAGTGACGATATCACAGGGGGGTTCTACGAGCAGTACTTC
TRBJ2-5 TRBV25-1 . TRBD2 CASSGGRRLAVQETQYF TGTGCCAGCAGTGGGGGGCGGAGACTAGCGGTCCAAGAGACCCAGTACTTC
TRBJ2-2 TRBV27 . TRBD1 CASSLSIPLGGASPGELFF TGTGCCAGCAGTTTATCCATCCCCCTAGGGGGCGCATCTCCCGGGGAGCTGTTTTTT
TRBJ1-2 TRBV28 . TRBD1 CASTLSQGAPYGYTF TGTGCCAGCACCCTCAGTCAGGGGGCCCCCTATGGCTACACCTTC
TRBJ2-1 TRBV3-1/TRBV3-2 . . CASSQDWASANEQFF TGTGCCAGCAGCCAAGATTGGGCTAGCGCCAATGAGCAGTTCTTC
TRBJ1-1 TRBV11-2 . . CASSFTTGNTEAFF TGTGCCAGCAGCTTCACGACAGGGAACACTGAAGCTTTCTTT
TRBJ1-1 TRBV11-3 . . CASSLGSGEEAEAFF TGTGCCAGCAGCTTAGGGTCGGGGGAGGAGGCTGAAGCTTTCTTT
TRBJ2-1 TRBV11-2 . . CASSPTGDEQFF TGTGCCAGCAGCCCGACTGGAGATGAGCAGTTCTTC
TRBJ2-5 TRBV29-1 . . CSVLLGETQYF TGCAGCGTTTTGCTCGGGGAGACCCAGTACTTC
TRBJ2-3 TRBV5-1 . TRBD1 CASSWDRGSTDTQYF TGCGCCAGCAGCTGGGACAGGGGGTCCACAGATACGCAGTATTTT
TRBJ1-1 TRBV4-1 . . CASSRAGNTEAFF TGCGCCAGCAGCCGGGCGGGGAACACTGAAGCTTTCTTT
TRBJ2-3 TRBV6-5 . . CASSDTRTDTQYF TGTGCCAGCAGCGACACACGCACAGATACGCAGTATTTT
TRBJ1-3 TRBV4-1 . . CASSPPIAGVSGNTIYF TGCGCCAGCAGCCCCCCCATCGCAGGGGTGTCTGGAAACACCATATATTTT
TRBJ1-2 TRBV28 . . CASSQSWQVYGYTF TGTGCCAGCAGCCAATCGTGGCAGGTCTATGGCTACACCTTC
TRBJ2-7 TRBV5-1 . TRBD1 CASSPGQGASEQYF TGCGCCAGCAGCCCCGGACAGGGGGCTAGTGAGCAGTACTTC
TRBJ2-7 TRBV28 . . CASSFRYEQYF TGTGCCAGCAGTTTTCGCTACGAGCAGTACTTC
TRBJ2-1 TRBV5-1 . TRBD2 CASSLADVYEQFF TGCGCCAGCAGCCTAGCGGATGTCTATGAGCAGTTCTTC
TRBJ2-1 TRBV11-3 . . CASSWVAARNEQFF TGTGCCAGCAGCTGGGTAGCGGCCCGCAATGAGCAGTTCTTC
TRBJ1-3 TRBV10-3 . . CALISGNTIYF TGTGCCCTAATCTCTGGAAACACCATATATTTT
TRBJ1-1 TRBV12-3/TRBV12-4 . . CASSLFLSEAFF TGTGCCAGCAGTTTATTTCTTAGTGAAGCTTTCTTT
TRBJ2-7 TRBV13 . . CASSLWQYSYEQYF TGTGCCAGCAGCTTGTGGCAGTACTCCTACGAGCAGTACTTC
TRBJ1-4 TRBV7-9 . . CASTSEGLGYTEEKLFF TGTGCCAGCACTAGCGAGGGTTTGGGGTATACGGAGGAAAAACTGTTTTTT
TRBJ1-1 TRBV10-3 . . CAISERGGTEAFF TGTGCCATCAGTGAGAGGGGGGGCACTGAAGCTTTCTTT
TRBJ2-7 TRBV18 . TRBD1 CASSSTGGEQSSYEQYF TGTGCCAGCTCGTCGACAGGGGGGGAGCAGAGCTCCTACGAGCAGTACTTC
TRBJ2-5 TRBV3-1/TRBV3-2 . . CASWAGRAREETQYF TGTGCCAGCTGGGCGGGGAGAGCCCGGGAGGAGACCCAGTACTTC
TRBJ1-4 TRBV11-2 . . CASSLGMARATNEKLFF TGTGCCAGCAGCTTAGGAATGGCCAGGGCAACTAATGAAAAACTGTTTTTT
TRBJ2-3 TRBV7-8 . TRBD1 CASSRTGGITDTQYF TGTGCCAGCAGTCGAACAGGGGGAATCACAGATACGCAGTATTTT
TRBJ2-4 TRBV7-2 . . CASSLGGGDIQYF TGTGCCAGCAGCTTAGGAGGAGGGGACATTCAGTACTTC
TRBJ2-1 TRBV13 . . CASSLYSSSHEQFF TGTGCCAGCAGCTTATATTCGAGTTCCCATGAGCAGTTCTTC
TRBJ1-1 TRBV7-2 . . CASSLPGNTEAFF TGTGCCAGCAGCTTACCGGGGAACACTGAAGCTTTCTTT
TRBJ2-3 TRBV3-1/TRBV3-2 . TRBD2 CASSHGLAGVPQYF TGTGCCAGCAGCCACGGACTAGCGGGGGTTCCGCAGTATTTT
TRBJ2-5 TRBV5-1 . . CASSLEGVLGTQYF TGCGCCAGCAGCTTGGAGGGGGTATTGGGGACCCAGTACTTC
TRBJ1-5 TRBV27 . . CASSLFSGGGFQPQHF TGTGCCAGCAGTTTATTTTCGGGGGGGGGCTTTCAGCCCCAGCATTTT
TRBJ2-1 TRBV6-5 few TRBD2 CASSRTSGSDEQFF TGTGCCAGCAGTAGGACTAGCGGGAGCGATGAGCAGTTCTTC
TRBJ1-2 TRBV27 . . CASSLGGYPYGYTF TGTGCCAGCAGTTTAGGAGGGTATCCGTATGGCTACACCTTC
TRBJ2-7 TRBV5-5 . . CASSFLPPDSYEQYF TGTGCCAGCAGCTTCCTCCCCCCGGACAGCTACGAGCAGTACTTC
TRBJ1-6 TRBV7-2 . TRBD1 CASSKFGTDYNSPLHF TGTGCCAGCAGCAAATTTGGGACAGACTATAATTCACCCCTCCACTTT
TRBJ2-2 TRBV13 . TRBD2 CASLPGLAGGWNTGELFF TGTGCCAGCCTACCGGGACTAGCGGGGGGATGGAACACCGGGGAGCTGTTTTTT
TRBJ1-2 TRBV6-2/TRBV6-3 . TRBD1 CASSQTGGSIYGYTF TGTGCCAGCAGCCAGACAGGGGGCAGTATCTATGGCTACACCTTC
TRBJ2-7 TRBV7-2 . TRBD1 CASSLVAGTVPYEQYF TGTGCCAGCAGCTTAGTAGCCGGGACAGTGCCCTACGAGCAGTACTTC
TRBJ1-5 TRBV24-1 . . CATSDGRSYQPQHF TGTGCCACCAGTGACGGCAGGTCTTATCAGCCCCAGCATTTT
TRBJ2-2 TRBV19 few TRBD1 CATRQGSNTGELFF TGTGCCACTCGACAGGGGTCGAACACCGGGGAGCTGTTTTTT
TRBJ2-1 TRBV7-9 . TRBD2 CASSLTGGTSGYNEQFF TGTGCCAGCAGCTTAACGGGAGGGACTAGCGGCTACAATGAGCAGTTCTTC
TRBJ1-3 TRBV4-3 . . CASSQAAGIGNTIYF TGCGCCAGCAGCCAGGCTGCCGGGATTGGAAACACCATATATTTT
TRBJ2-3 TRBV29-1 . . CSVLGYGTDTQYF TGCAGCGTCCTCGGGTATGGCACAGATACGCAGTATTTT
TRBJ2-2 TRBV10-3 . TRBD1 CAISAQGQGTGELFF TGTGCCATCAGTGCACAAGGACAGGGGACCGGGGAGCTGTTTTTT
TRBJ1-2 TRBV7-2 . TRBD1 CASSSSTGEGTIYGYTF TGTGCCAGCAGCTCATCGACAGGGGAGGGGACTATCTATGGCTACACCTTC
TRBJ2-2 TRBV5-4 . . CASSGGYYTGELFF TGTGCCAGCAGCGGGGGGTACTACACCGGGGAGCTGTTTTTT
TRBJ1-1 TRBV6-5 . . CASSREVGNTEAFF TGTGCCAGCAGTAGGGAGGTTGGGAACACTGAAGCTTTCTTT
TRBJ1-5 TRBV7-2 . . CASSVRGDQPQHF TGTGCCAGCAGCGTGCGGGGGGATCAGCCCCAGCATTTT